The following is a T cell receptor (beta chain) sequence with its context. Its cognate antigen is unknown. TCR beta CDR3 sequences were amplified from RNA transcripts. Researchers ran a first-round RT-PCR on the TCR CDR3 using the HTBI primer set. TCRdb processed the multiplex PCR reads anew with MiXCR; each CDR3 protein has one entry. Among about 640,000 distinct CDR3 sequences listed, around 21% were seen once. These data belong to a study of T cells in Graves' hyperthyroidism and ophthalmopathy. Study-level findings and limits: In blood, most of the thyroid clonotypes expanded above 0.001 were also present. In validation, the model predicted ophthalmopathy. These predictions came a median about 6 months before onset.

Trimming took 10 bases from V and 3 from J, leaving 9 bases between them. Germline V gene sequence: CDR1 MNHNS, CDR2 SASEGT. This CDR3 spans 12 amino acids. Sequencing was carried out using blood. The chain is built from TRBV6-1 and TRBJ2-2; D gene ambiguous. The receptor was isolated from a man aged 25 to 40 with Graves' ophthalmopathy. Here the CDR3 reads CATPGHTGELFF. CDR3 nucleotides: TGTGCCACCCCCGGGCACACCGGGGAGCTGTTTTTT.